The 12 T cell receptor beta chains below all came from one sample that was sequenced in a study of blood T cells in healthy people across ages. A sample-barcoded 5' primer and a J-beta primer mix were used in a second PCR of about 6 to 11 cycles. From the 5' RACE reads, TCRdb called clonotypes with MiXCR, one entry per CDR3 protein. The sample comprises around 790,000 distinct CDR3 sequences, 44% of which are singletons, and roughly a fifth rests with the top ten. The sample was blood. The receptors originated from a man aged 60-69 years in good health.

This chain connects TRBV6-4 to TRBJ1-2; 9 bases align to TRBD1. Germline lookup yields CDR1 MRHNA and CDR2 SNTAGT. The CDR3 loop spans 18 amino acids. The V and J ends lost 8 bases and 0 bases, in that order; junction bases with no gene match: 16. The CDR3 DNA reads TGTGCCAGCGGTGCCCCTCGGGACAGGGACGTAGCTAACTATGGCTACACCTTC. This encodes CASGAPRDRDVANYGYTF.

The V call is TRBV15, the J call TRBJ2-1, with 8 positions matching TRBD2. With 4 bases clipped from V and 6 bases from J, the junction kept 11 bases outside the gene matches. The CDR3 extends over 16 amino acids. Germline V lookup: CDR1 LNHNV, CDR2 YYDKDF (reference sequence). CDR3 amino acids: CATSTIGTRAVNEQFF. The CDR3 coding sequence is TGTGCCACCAGCACGATTGGGACTAGAGCCGTCAATGAGCAGTTCTTC.

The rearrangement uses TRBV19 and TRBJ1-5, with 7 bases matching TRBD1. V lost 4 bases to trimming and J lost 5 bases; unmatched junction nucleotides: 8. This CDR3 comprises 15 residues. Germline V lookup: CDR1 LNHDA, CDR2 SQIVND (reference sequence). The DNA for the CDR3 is TGTGCCAGTAGTACCTGGGACAGTGGCGATCAGCCCCAGCATTTT. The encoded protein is CASSTWDSGDQPQHF.

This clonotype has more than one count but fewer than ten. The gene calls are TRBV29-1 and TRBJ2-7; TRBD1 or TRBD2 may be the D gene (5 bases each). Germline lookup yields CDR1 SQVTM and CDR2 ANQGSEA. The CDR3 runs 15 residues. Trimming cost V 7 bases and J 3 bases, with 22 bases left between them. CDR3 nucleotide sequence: TGCAGCGCCCAAGGGACGGAAGGGACGGGCTACGAGCAGTACTTC. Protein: CSAQGTEGTGYEQYF.

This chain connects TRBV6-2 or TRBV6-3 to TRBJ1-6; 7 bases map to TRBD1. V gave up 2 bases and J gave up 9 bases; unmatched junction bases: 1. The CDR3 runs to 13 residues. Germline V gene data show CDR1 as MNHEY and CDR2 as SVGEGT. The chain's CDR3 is CASSYPGGSPLHF. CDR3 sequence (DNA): TGTGCCAGCAGTTACCCAGGGGGTTCACCCCTCCACTTT.

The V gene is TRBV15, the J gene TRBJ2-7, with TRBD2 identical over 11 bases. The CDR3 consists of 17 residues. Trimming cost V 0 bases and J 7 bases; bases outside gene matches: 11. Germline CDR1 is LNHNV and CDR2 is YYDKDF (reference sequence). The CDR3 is CATSRDRSSGGPNEQYF. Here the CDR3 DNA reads TGTGCCACCAGCAGAGATCGTTCTAGCGGGGGGCCCAATGAGCAGTACTTC.

CDR3 region: CASLPGQGQSTDTQYF. CDR3 coding DNA: TGTGCCAGCCTCCCAGGGCAGGGTCAAAGCACAGATACGCAGTATTTT. This chain joins TRBV6-2 or TRBV6-3 and TRBJ2-3, with a possible D match to TRBD1 (5 bases). There are 16 residues in the CDR3. Between the trimmed V and J ends, which lost 8 bases and 0 bases, there was a span of 18 bases. Germline lookup yields CDR1 MNHEY and CDR2 SVGEGT.

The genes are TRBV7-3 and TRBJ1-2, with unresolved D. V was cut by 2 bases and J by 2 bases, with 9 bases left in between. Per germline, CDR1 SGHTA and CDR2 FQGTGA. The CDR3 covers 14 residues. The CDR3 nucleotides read TGTGCCAGCAGCTTAGGGCTGGGGAACTATGGCTACACCTTC. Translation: CASSLGLGNYGYTF. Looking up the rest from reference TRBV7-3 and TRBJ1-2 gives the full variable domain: GAGVSQTPSNKVTEKGKYVELRCDPISGHTALYWYRQSLGQGPEFLIYFQGTGAADDSGLPNDRFFAVRPEGSVSTLKIQRTERGDSAVYLCASSLGLGNYGYTFGSGTRLTVV.

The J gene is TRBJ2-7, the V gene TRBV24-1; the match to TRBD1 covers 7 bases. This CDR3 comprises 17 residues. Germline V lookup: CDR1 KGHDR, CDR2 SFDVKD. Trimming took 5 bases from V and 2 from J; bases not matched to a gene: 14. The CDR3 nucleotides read TGTGCCACCAGTGTGATTAGGGGGCAGACTAATACCTACGAGCAGTACTTC. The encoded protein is CATSVIRGQTNTYEQYF.

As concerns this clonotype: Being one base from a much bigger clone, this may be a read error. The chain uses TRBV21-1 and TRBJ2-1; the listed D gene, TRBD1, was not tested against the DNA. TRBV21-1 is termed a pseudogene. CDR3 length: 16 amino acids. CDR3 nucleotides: TGTGCCAGCAGCAAAGAAGGAACAGGCCTACAAGAGACCCAGTTCTTC. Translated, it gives CASSKEGTGLQETQFF.

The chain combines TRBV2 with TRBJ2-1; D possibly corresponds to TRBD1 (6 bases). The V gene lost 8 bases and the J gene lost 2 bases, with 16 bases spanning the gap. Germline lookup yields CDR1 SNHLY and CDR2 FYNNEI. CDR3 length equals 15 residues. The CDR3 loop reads CASGVQGSPYNEQFF. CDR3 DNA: TGTGCCAGCGGGGTCCAGGGGTCCCCCTACAATGAGCAGTTCTTC.

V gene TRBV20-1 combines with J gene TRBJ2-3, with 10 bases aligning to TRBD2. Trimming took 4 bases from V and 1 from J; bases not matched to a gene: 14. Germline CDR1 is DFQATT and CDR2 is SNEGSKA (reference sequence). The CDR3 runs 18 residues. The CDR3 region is CSAKSPWGLAPGTDTQYF. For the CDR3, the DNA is TGCAGTGCTAAGTCCCCCTGGGGACTAGCGCCTGGCACAGATACGCAGTATTTT.